A selection of T cell receptor beta chains follows, all from one sample in a study of blood T cell repertoires in COVID-19. Method: immunoSEQ multiplex PCR; TCRdb's copy keeps in-frame clones and lacks some. This table holds around 160,000 clones, around 81% found once. The sequencing input was peripheral blood. The receptor source for this set is a middle-aged woman with active or convalescent COVID-19. The CDR3 runs from the conserved cysteine through the conserved F or W. D genes are given only for firm matches. A row's size may be missing; if present it is once, few, many or a size class.

len,d_gene,v_gene,j_gene,abundance,CDR3aa,CDR3nt
18,.,TRBV27,TRBJ1-6,.,CASSLSMRESSYNSPLHF,TGTGCCAGCAGTTTATCGATGAGAGAGAGCTCCTATAATTCACCCCTCCACTTT
15,TRBD1,TRBV5-5,TRBJ1-2,.,CASSLAGGGNYGYTF,TGTGCCAGCAGCTTGGCAGGGGGCGGAAACTATGGCTACACCTTC
10,.,TRBV12-3/TRBV12-4,TRBJ1-1,once,CASSGTEAFF,TGTGCCAGCAGTGGGACAGAAGCTTTCTTT
15,TRBD1,TRBV12-5,TRBJ1-2,.,CASGLVPNRGHGYTF,TGTGCTAGTGGTTTGGTACCCAACAGGGGGCATGGCTACACCTTC
13,TRBD1,TRBV27,TRBJ1-1,.,CASSGTGRTEAFF,TGTGCCAGCAGTGGGACAGGGAGGACTGAAGCTTTCTTT
16,TRBD1,TRBV28,TRBJ1-2,.,CASSQLRDRGNYGYTF,TGTGCCAGCAGCCAACTAAGGGACAGGGGGAACTATGGCTACACCTTC
16,TRBD1,TRBV3-1/TRBV3-2,TRBJ1-2,.,CASSQATGGIGYGYTF,TGTGCCAGCAGCCAGGCGACAGGGGGTATCGGCTATGGCTACACCTTC
16,.,TRBV3-1/TRBV3-2,TRBJ1-1,few,CASSQAHIGGLAEAFF,TGTGCCAGCAGCCAAGCCCATATCGGGGGGCTGGCTGAAGCTTTCTTT
14,.,TRBV5-6,TRBJ2-7,.,CASSLDLGAYEQYF,TGTGCCAGCAGCTTGGATTTAGGGGCCTACGAGCAGTACTTC
15,.,TRBV29-1,TRBJ1-2,.,CSVGVGSSSNYGYTF,TGCAGCGTCGGGGTCGGGAGCTCATCTAACTATGGCTACACCTTC